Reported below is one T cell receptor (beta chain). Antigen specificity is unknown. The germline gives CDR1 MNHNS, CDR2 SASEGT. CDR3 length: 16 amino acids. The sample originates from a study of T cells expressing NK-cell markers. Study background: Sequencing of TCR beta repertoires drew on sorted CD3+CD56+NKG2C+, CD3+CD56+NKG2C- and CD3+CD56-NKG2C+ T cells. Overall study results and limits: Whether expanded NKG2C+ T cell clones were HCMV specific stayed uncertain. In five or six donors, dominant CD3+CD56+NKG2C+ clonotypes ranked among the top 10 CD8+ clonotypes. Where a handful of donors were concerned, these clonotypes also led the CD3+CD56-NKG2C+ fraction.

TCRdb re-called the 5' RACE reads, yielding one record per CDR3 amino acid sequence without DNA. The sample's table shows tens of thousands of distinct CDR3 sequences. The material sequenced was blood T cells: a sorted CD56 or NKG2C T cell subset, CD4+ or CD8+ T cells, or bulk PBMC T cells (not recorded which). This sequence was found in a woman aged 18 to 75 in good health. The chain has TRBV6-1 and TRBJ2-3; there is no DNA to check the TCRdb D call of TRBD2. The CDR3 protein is CASRLATAFSTDTQYF.